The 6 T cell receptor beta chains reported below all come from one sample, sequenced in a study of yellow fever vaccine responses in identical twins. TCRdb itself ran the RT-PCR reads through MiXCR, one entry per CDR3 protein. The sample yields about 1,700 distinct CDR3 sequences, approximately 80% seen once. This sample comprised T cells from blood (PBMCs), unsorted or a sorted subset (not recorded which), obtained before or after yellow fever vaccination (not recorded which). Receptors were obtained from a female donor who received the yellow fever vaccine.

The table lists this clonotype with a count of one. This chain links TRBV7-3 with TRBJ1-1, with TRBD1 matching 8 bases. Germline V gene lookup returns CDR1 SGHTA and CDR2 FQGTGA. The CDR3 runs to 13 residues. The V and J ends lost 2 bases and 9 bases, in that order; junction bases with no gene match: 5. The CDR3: CASSLRQGAQAFF. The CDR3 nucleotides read TGTGCCAGCAGCTTACGTCAGGGGGCCCAAGCTTTCTTT. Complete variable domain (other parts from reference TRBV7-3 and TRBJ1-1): GAGVSQTPSNKVTEKGKYVELRCDPISGHTALYWYRQSLGQGPEFLIYFQGTGAADDSGLPNDRFFAVRPEGSVSTLKIQRTERGDSAVYLCASSLRQGAQAFFGQGTRLTVV.

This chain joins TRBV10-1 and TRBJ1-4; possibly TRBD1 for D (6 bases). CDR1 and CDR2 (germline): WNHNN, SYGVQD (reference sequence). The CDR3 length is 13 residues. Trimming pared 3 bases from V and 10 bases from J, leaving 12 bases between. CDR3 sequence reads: CASSDPGERKLFF. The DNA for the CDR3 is TGCGCCAGCAGTGATCCAGGGGAGAGAAAACTGTTTTTT.

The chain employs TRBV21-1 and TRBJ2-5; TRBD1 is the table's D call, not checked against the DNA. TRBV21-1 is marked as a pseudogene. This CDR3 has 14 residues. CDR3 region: CASSKDPAGETQYF. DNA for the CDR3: TGTGCCAGCAGCAAAGACCCCGCAGGGGAGACCCAGTACTTC.

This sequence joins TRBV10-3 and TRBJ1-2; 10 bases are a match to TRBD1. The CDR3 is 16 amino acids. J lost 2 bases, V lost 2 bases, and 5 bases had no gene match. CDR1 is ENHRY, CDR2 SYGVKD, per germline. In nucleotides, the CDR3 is TGTGCCATCAGTGAGCCCCGACAGGGGGCCAACTATGGCTACACCTTC. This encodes CAISEPRQGANYGYTF.

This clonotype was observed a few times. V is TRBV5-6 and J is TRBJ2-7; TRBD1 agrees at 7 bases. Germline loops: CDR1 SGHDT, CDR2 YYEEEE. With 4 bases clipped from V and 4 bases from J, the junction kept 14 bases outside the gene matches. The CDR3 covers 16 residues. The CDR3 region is CASSLSFRGFGYEQYV. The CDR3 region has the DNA TGTGCCAGCAGCCTGTCATTCAGGGGGTTCGGTTACGAGCAGTACGTC.

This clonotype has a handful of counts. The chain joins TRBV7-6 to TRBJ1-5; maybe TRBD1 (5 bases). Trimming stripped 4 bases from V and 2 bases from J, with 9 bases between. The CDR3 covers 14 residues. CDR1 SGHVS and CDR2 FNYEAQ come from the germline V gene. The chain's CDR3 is CASSSGTGNQPQHF. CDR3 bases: TGTGCCAGCAGCTCCGGGACGGGCAATCAGCCCCAGCATTTT.